These T cell receptor beta chains were read from a single sample in a study of blood T cell repertoires in COVID-19. The protocol was immunoSEQ multiplex PCR, while the TCRdb copy is restricted to in-frame clones and leaves out a portion. The sample lists fewer than 250,000 clones; 70% to 90% were seen once. Sequencing input: PBMCs or T cells enriched from blood (not recorded which). The origin of the receptors is a middle-aged woman in a cohort exposed to, infected with or recovered from COVID-19 (not recorded which). Each CDR3 is given with its conserved first and last residue. The D gene is left open where the match is weak. Size tells how often a clone was seen (once, few, many) or the class of an expanded clone, and some rows leave it out.

CDR3 length | J gene | D gene | clone size | V gene | CDR3 DNA | CDR3 protein
17 | TRBJ2-2 | TRBD2 | - | TRBV7-6 | TGTGCCAGCAGCCTGATGACTAGCGGGTCGAACACCGGGGAGCTGTTTTTT | CASSLMTSGSNTGELFF
15 | TRBJ2-7 | TRBD2 | few | TRBV5-1 | TGCGCCAGCAGCTTATCTAGCGGCCCATCCTACGAGCAGTACTTC | CASSLSSGPSYEQYF
15 | TRBJ1-4 | TRBD1 | - | TRBV4-1 | TGCGCCAGCAGCCCCGAGGGGGCTCCTAATGAAAAACTGTTTTTT | CASSPEGAPNEKLFF
12 | TRBJ2-1 | - | - | TRBV27 | TGTGCCAGCAGTTCCCCGGGGGATGAGCAGTTCTTC | CASSSPGDEQFF
13 | TRBJ2-7 | - | - | TRBV2 | TGTGCCAGCTCGCAACGCGAGGCCTACGAGCAGTACTTC | CASSQREAYEQYF
13 | TRBJ1-2 | TRBD1 | - | TRBV6-5 | TGTGCCAGCAGTTGGGACAGGAACTATGGCTACACCTTC | CASSWDRNYGYTF
13 | TRBJ2-7 | - | - | TRBV11-3 | TGTGCCAGCAGCTTGACAGATGCTTACGAGCAGTACTTC | CASSLTDAYEQYF
11 | TRBJ2-7 | TRBD2 | few | TRBV29-1 | TGCAGCGTTGAGGATAGCGGGAGTACGTACTTC | CSVEDSGSTYF
13 | TRBJ2-2 | - | - | TRBV5-5 | TGTGCCAGCAGGCCCGACATAACCGGGGAGCTGTTTTTT | CASRPDITGELFF
16 | TRBJ1-6 | TRBD1 | - | TRBV5-5 | TGTGCCAGCAGCACGGGACAGGGGGACTATAATTCACCCCTCCACTTT | CASSTGQGDYNSPLHF
15 | TRBJ1-4 | TRBD1 | - | TRBV30 | TGTGCCTGGAGTAAAGGGCGGACAGGGCGGGAAAAACTGTTTTTT | CAWSKGRTGREKLFF
15 | TRBJ1-1 | - | - | TRBV4-1 | TGCGCCAGCAGCCAAGATGCCCTACTGAACACTGAAGCTTTCTTT | CASSQDALLNTEAFF
14 | TRBJ1-1 | - | - | TRBV10-3 | TGTGCCATCAGTGAGTCTAAGGGGAAGCCTGAAGCTTTCTTT | CAISESKGKPEAFF
12 | TRBJ1-2 | TRBD1 | - | TRBV6-5 | TGTGCCAGCAGCGCCAGGGGGACTGGCTACACCTTC | CASSARGTGYTF
16 | TRBJ1-1 | TRBD1 | - | TRBV5-6 | TGTGCCAGCAGCTACGGACAGGGGAGAATGGTCACTGAAGCTTTCTTT | CASSYGQGRMVTEAFF
14 | TRBJ2-5 | - | - | TRBV27 | TGTGCCTCGCAGGGGACACCTCTCCAAGAGACCCAGTACTTC | CASQGTPLQETQYF
15 | TRBJ1-1 | - | once | TRBV9 | TGTGCCAGCAGCCCCTTTGCGGGACTGAACACTGAAGCTTTCTTT | CASSPFAGLNTEAFF
15 | TRBJ1-2 | - | - | TRBV9 | TGTGCCAGCAGCGTAGCAGGGTTAGCTAACTATGGCTACACCTTC | CASSVAGLANYGYTF
15 | TRBJ2-1 | - | once | TRBV5-6 | TGTGCCAGCAGCCCGACAGATAACAGCTACAATGAGCAGTTCTTC | CASSPTDNSYNEQFF
15 | TRBJ1-1 | - | - | TRBV3-1/TRBV3-2 | TGTGCCAGCAGCCAAGGGACAGTTGAGGGCACTGAAGCTTTCTTT | CASSQGTVEGTEAFF
14 | TRBJ1-2 | TRBD1 | - | TRBV13 | TGTGCCAGCAGCTTAGGGACAGGGGGCTATGGCTACACCTTC | CASSLGTGGYGYTF
17 | TRBJ2-3 | TRBD2 | - | TRBV5-5 | TGTGCCAGCAGCTTGGTCCCTAGCGGGGGAGGGACAGATACGCAGTATTTT | CASSLVPSGGGTDTQYF